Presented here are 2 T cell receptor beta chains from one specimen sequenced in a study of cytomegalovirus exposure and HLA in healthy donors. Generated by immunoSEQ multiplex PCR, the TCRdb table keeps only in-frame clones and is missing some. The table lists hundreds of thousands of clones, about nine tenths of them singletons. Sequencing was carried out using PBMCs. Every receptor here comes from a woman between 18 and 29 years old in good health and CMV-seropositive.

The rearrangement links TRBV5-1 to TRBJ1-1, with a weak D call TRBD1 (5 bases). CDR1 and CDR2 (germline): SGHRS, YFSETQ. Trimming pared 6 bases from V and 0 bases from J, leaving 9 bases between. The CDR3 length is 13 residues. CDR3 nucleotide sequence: TGCGCCAGCAAGGACACTGTGAACACTGAAGCTTTCTTT. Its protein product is CASKDTVNTEAFF. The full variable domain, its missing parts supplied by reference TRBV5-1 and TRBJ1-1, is KAGVTQTPRYLIKTRGQQVTLSCSPISGHRSVSWYQQTPGQGLQFLFEYFSETQRNKGNFPGRFSGRQFSNSRSEMNVSTLELGDSALYLCASKDTVNTEAFFGQGTRLTVV.

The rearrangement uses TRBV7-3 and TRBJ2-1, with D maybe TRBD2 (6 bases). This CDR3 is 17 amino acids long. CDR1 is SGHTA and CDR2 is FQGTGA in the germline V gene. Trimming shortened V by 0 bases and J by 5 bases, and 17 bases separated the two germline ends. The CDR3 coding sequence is TGTGCCAGCAGCTTAACGTTCGGAGGGAATGGTCACAATGAGCAGTTCTTC. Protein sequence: CASSLTFGGNGHNEQFF.